The subject of this entry is one T cell receptor beta chain. This clonotype has more than one count but fewer than ten. The specificity of this receptor is unknown. Base qualities were left out, and no much larger clone turns up one base away. The data were taken from a study of human T cells and chemical hapten exposure (dated by TCRdb to 2020 to 2022). Notes on the research overall: For sensitization, 2% DPC in acetone was applied to a roughly 2 cm by roughly 2 cm area of upper inner arm skin. Patch testing was done on the upper back using Finn chambers containing 0.01% DPC, and results were scored after 6 days according to International Contact Dermatitis Research Group standards. Blood samples were taken from patients before sensitization (week 0) and then at 2, 6 and about 24 weeks after DPC sensitization. The study tracked peripheral blood TCR repertoire changes in vivo during primary and secondary sensitization to the hapten diphenylcyclopropenone (DPC) in alopecia patients. Weekly therapeutic DPC doses were additionally applied to the scalp of patients throughout the approximately 23-week study period. For TCR sequencing, blood came from 25 to 35 alopecia patients at anywhere from one to four time points (pre-sensitization, 2, 6 and 24 weeks). Libraries were combined into a pool for sequencing, and differences in TCR yield between samples came mainly from small differences in library volumes within the pool. The patient cohort, mostly female, included alopecia areata with under or over 50% scalp involvement, alopecia totalis and alopecia universalis. Study-level results and caveats: A positive correlation was found between the number of PT1 expanded TCRs and patch test score, with significance reached at thresholds 8, 16 and 32 but not 4. DPC sensitization did not change the number of TCRs with a frequency above 1 in 1000, and there was no evidence of changes in global repertoire structure. Because all patients had alopecia, a presumed autoimmune disease, the immune response of the patients might differ from that of healthy individuals. Compared with pre-sensitization or healthy control sets, expanded TCRs formed significantly more large CDR3 similarity clusters, which is consistent with antigen-driven responses. Repeated subsampling changed both the strength of the expansion versus patch-test correlation and the threshold at which that correlation became significant.

Explained via the paper, the time point label denotes: pre-sensitization, week 0. Read against the paper, the sample's treatment or condition label means: therapeutic diphenylcyclopropenone sensitization with weekly scalp DPC. At each patch-test visit, blood was drawn before the patch test was applied. To be eligible, patients had to be aged 18 to 70, diagnosed with alopecia and judged suitable for DPC therapy, while pregnant patients were excluded. Total RNA was extracted from unfractionated whole blood that had been collected in Tempus Blood RNA tubes. V trim: 4 bases; J trim: 5 bases; unmatched bases: 6. The germline V gene supplies CDR1 SGHRS and CDR2 YFSETQ. The CDR3 measures 16 amino acids from cysteine to phenylalanine. Only the CDR3 region is kept as DNA, spanning 48 bases read in frame from base 1. Receptor amplification or capture employed RACE. Sequencing took place on a NextSeq 500. Library preparation attached unique molecular identifiers to individual cDNA molecules for quantitative, reproducible TCR counting. For every blood RNA sample, sequencing covered both the TCR alpha and TCR beta chains. In the paper's pipeline: Samples had a median of around 92,000 TCRs, with a range from about 23,224 to 750,000. V, J and CDR3 annotation of the TCR reads was carried out using the Decombinator software suite. To make PS versus PT1 abundance plots, every sample was subsampled to the same number of TCRs (28,000). Expanded TCRs were defined as absent before sensitization and observed at least eight times at the 2-week time point. TCRdb's own reprocessing of the public reads used fastp at Q25 and MiXCR and kept productive beta chains. Identical CDR3 proteins give one entry, which carries the most common genes and DNA. TCRdb, not the authors, supplied the V and J calls. The sample table shows around 56,000 distinct CDR3 sequences, and roughly 10% are seen once. Of the sample, 9.6% is held by the ten largest clones.

The chain is assembled from TRBV5-1 and TRBJ2-1; TRBD2 aligns with 13 central bases. The specimen was whole blood, collected in connection with sensitization to the hapten diphenylcyclopropenone (DPC). This sequence originates from a man in his forties or fifties with alopecia areata. Some clones in this sample may be carry-over from other donors' samples. The CDR3 region: CASSLLAGGSHNEQFF. The sequence in DNA is TGCGCCAGCAGCCTACTAGCGGGAGGGAGCCACAATGAGCAGTTCTTC.